This TCR beta chain was captured by sequencing in a study of T cells in Graves' hyperthyroidism and ophthalmopathy (dated by TCRdb to about 2019). Looking at the study overall: A discovery cohort of about a hundred patients, approximately 45 with Graves' ophthalmopathy and 55 to 60 with stable Graves' hyperthyroidism, was used to find distinguishing TCR V-J signatures. Once sampling was done, hyperthyroidism patients were given methimazole at a starting dose of 30 mg daily, whereas ophthalmopathy patients were given high-dose intravenous methylprednisolone. TCR Vbeta CDR3 sequencing of fewer than 150 peripheral blood samples (under 45 ophthalmopathy, approximately 80 hyperthyroidism and some 17 progressor patients) is reported in the paper. In more than five Graves' hyperthyroidism patients, the study also compared T-cell repertoires from thyroid tissue with T-cell repertoires from blood. The approximately 100 discovery patients were divided at random into training and test sets in a 7:3 ratio. Whether ophthalmopathy could be predicted prospectively was tested in an independent validation cohort made up of about 20 hyperthyroidism patients plus 17 patients who later progressed to ophthalmopathy.

To note about this clonotype: The antigen it recognizes is unknown. No base quality values were provided; no much bigger clone lies one nucleotide off.

CDR1 and CDR2, looked up from the germline V gene, are MRHNA and SNTAGT. Taken from cysteine to phenylalanine, the CDR3 has 16 residues. Only the CDR3 part of the read is kept: 48 bases, read in frame from the first base. V and J are trimmed by 0 bases and 1 base, and the gene matches miss 0 bases of the junction. The TCR beta CDR3 regions were amplified from the RNA transcripts. The first round of RT-PCR for the TCR CDR3 was performed with the HTBI primer set and the Qiagen OneStep RT-PCR kit. A second multiplex PCR round built the libraries, followed by size selection and purification. Libraries were sequenced paired-end with 100 bp reads on an Illumina HiSeq2000. The study's own analysis went as follows. Raw data were processed with SOAPnuke, discarding reads with adapters, uncalled bases, mean Phred below 15, or no exact constant-primer or identifier match. High-quality paired reads were merged using COPE v1.2.5, and each unique nucleotide sequence was defined as a clonotype. MiTCR v1.1 was used to align the clonotypes against IMGT TRBV, TRBD and TRBJ reference segments. Only V-J combinations with frequency above 0.0001, covering roughly 99% of repertoires, were analysed. The TCS score was defined as F50 (clonal expansion) divided by E x V (chaos), with BLOSUM62-based TCRdist calculated between CDR3 peptides within each V-J. Welch's t-statistics and random forest reduced approximately 520 V-J features to roughly 13, which were used in a naive Bayes classifier (R e1071). The public reads were run again by TCRdb, first through fastp at Q25 and then through MiXCR, and only productive beta chains were kept. CDR3 protein sequences are deduplicated, and each keeps its most common genes and DNA. The V and J calls here are based on TCRdb, not the publication. The table for this sample lists just over 550,000 distinct CDR3 sequences; about 45% of them were counted only once. The top ten hold roughly 8.2% of the sample.

General conclusions and limits of the study: Ophthalmopathy was separated from stable hyperthyroidism by a 13 V-J signature model, with around 90% sensitivity and approximately 84% specificity obtained in cross-validation and 80%/75% obtained in testing. Most expanded thyroid clonotypes (frequency above 0.001) were also detected in blood, suggesting blood repertoires may reflect thyroid immune responses. Sample size was not statistically predetermined, and investigators were not blinded to group allocation. In validation, the model predicted progression to ophthalmopathy with around 71% sensitivity and approximately 72% specificity, a median of around 6.6 months before onset.

Stable Graves' hyperthyroidism was defined as the absence of progression to ophthalmopathy over 18 months of follow-up. Hyperthyroidism patients were newly diagnosed, had a disease duration of under 2 months, and were aged 18 to 65 years. The study excluded patients with uncontrolled infections, other autoimmune diseases, pregnancy or lactation. Clinical symptoms, serum thyroxine and TRAb, thyroid ultrasound, and orbital computed tomography formed the basis for the diagnoses. Trizol reagent was used to extract total RNA, and RNA quality was then checked on an Agilent 2100 Bioanalyzer. What was sequenced was peripheral blood or thyroid tissue (not recorded which). The sequence joins TRBV6-4 to TRBJ2-2, with TRBD1 matching 9 junction bases. This sequence originates from a woman between 18 and 30 years old with Graves' hyperthyroidism. Donor details come from another sample of the same person, matched by shared clones. The DNA reads as follows: TGTGCCAGCAGTGACTCGGGACAGGGGAACACCGGGGAGCTGTTTTTT. Translated, it reads CASSDSGQGNTGELFF.